This TCR beta chain was recovered during a study of T-cell reconstitution after alpha-beta-depleted transplantation in children. Overall study results and limits: Reportedly, alpha-beta T cells present about two months post-transplant originated from several hundred expanded clones of graft origin.

Concerning this clonotype itself: The antigen remains undetermined.

Unique molecular identifiers tagged the TCRbeta library. One entry per CDR3 protein, called by TCRdb with MiXCR from the PCR reads. Of 250,000 to 400,000 distinct CDR3 sequences listed, 20% to 30% were seen once; the top ten hold approximately 11%. CDR1 and CDR2 (germline): DFQATT, SNEGSKA (reference sequence). This CDR3 comprises 16 residues. Germline trimming cut 5 bases from V and 6 bases from J; bases unmatched to any gene: 10. V gene TRBV20-1 combines with J gene TRBJ2-2, with 12 bases fitting TRBD2. The receptor was derived from a male patient between 10 and 17 years old who had a stem cell transplant for acute lymphoblastic leukemia, so the T cells may come from the graft donor. The sample in question was PBMCs, mostly from graft donor cells, obtained 180 days after TCRalphabeta/CD19-depleted stem cell transplant. CDR3 amino acids: CSALYLAGGPAGELFF. The CDR3 DNA sequence: TGCAGTGCTCTCTACCTAGCGGGAGGGCCCGCCGGGGAGCTGTTTTTT.